The rows below give T cell receptor beta chains drawn from one sample of a study of blood T cell repertoires in COVID-19. Here immunoSEQ multiplex PCR was the method, and the copy in TCRdb shows in-frame clones only, minus some. The table records around 260,000 clones, roughly 91% of them present only once. The material sequenced was peripheral blood. The receptors originated from a man younger than 40 with acute or convalescent COVID-19. Both conserved end residues are part of each CDR3. The D gene is left open where the match is weak. Clone size appears in some rows only: once, few, many, or a class for an expanded clone.

cdr3_nt,cdr3_aa,d_call,cdr3_length,clone_size,v_call,j_call
TGCGCCAGCTACTACAAAACCAGGGGCGATTTAGGCACAGATACGCAGTATTTT,CASYYKTRGDLGTDTQYF,-,18,-,TRBV5-1,TRBJ2-3
TGTGCCAGTAGTATAGGACTGCATGGTGGAAACACCATATATTTT,CASSIGLHGGNTIYF,-,15,-,TRBV19,TRBJ1-3
TGTGCCAGCATAAGTCCCCAGGGGGCGAACACTGAAGCTTTCTTT,CASISPQGANTEAFF,TRBD1,15,-,TRBV25-1,TRBJ1-1
TGTGCCAGCAGCACCACCAGGGAGGGCACAGATACGCAGTATTTT,CASSTTREGTDTQYF,-,15,-,TRBV21-1,TRBJ2-3
TGCAGTGCTAGTCCAACTAGCGGGGGTTGGGAGACCCAGTACTTC,CSASPTSGGWETQYF,TRBD2,15,-,TRBV20-1,TRBJ2-5
TGTGCCAGCAGTTTTGATCGCGCCAATTCACCCCTCCACTTT,CASSFDRANSPLHF,-,14,once,TRBV27,TRBJ1-6
TGTGCCAGCAGTTACCCTTCTAGCGGGTTAATTACCGGGGAGCTGTTTTTT,CASSYPSSGLITGELFF,TRBD2,17,-,TRBV6-2/TRBV6-3,TRBJ2-2
TGTGCCAGCAGTTTTAGACAGCTCATACGGGGCTACACCTTC,CASSFRQLIRGYTF,-,14,-,TRBV28,TRBJ1-2
TGTGCCAGCAGCCCACTAAGTTCTAGCACAGATACGCAGTATTTT,CASSPLSSSTDTQYF,-,15,-,TRBV5-5,TRBJ2-3
TGTGCCAGCAGTGAATCATTATGGAGCGGGAGGGGCAATGAGCAGTTCTTC,CASSESLWSGRGNEQFF,TRBD2,17,-,TRBV2,TRBJ2-1
TGTGCCAGCTCACCGGGGCGGAATTCACCCCTCCACTTT,CASSPGRNSPLHF,-,13,-,TRBV18,TRBJ1-6
TGTGCCATCAGTGGACAGGGAGATCAGCCCCAGCATTTT,CAISGQGDQPQHF,TRBD1,13,-,TRBV10-3,TRBJ1-5
TGTGCCAGCAGCACCGGGACTCCCAATCAGCCCCAGCATTTT,CASSTGTPNQPQHF,-,14,-,TRBV28,TRBJ1-5
TGTGCCAGTAGTATACTGTCCAGGGCCGATGAAGCTTTCTTT,CASSILSRADEAFF,-,14,-,TRBV19,TRBJ1-1